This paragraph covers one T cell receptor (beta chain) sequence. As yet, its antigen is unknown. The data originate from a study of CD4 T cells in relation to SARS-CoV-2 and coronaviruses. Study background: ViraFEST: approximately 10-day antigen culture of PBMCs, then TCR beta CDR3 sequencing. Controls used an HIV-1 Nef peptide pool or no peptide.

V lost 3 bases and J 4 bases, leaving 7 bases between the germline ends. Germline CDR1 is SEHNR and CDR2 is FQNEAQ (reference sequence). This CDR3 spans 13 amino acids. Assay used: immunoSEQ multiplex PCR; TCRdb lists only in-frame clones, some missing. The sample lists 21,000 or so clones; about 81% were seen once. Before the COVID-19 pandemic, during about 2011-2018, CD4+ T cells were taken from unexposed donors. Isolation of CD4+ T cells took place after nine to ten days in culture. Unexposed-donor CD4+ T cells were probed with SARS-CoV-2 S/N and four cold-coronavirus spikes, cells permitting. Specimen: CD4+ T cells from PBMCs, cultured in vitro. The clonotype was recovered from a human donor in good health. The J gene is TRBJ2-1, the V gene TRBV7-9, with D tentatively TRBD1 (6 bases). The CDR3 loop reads CASSFGQYNEQFF. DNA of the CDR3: TGTGCCAGCAGCTTCGGACAGTACAATGAGCAGTTCTTC.